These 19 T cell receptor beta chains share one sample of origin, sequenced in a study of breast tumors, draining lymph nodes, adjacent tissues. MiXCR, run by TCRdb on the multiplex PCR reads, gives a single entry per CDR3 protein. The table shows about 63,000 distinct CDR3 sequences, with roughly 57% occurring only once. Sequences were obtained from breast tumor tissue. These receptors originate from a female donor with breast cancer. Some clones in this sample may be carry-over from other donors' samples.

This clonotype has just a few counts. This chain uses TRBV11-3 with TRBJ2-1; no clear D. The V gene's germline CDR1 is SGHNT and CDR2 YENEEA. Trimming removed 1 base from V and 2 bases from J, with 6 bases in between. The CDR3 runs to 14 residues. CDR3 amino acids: CASSLGPPYNEQFF. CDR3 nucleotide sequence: TGTGCCAGCAGCTTAGGACCGCCCTACAATGAGCAGTTCTTC.

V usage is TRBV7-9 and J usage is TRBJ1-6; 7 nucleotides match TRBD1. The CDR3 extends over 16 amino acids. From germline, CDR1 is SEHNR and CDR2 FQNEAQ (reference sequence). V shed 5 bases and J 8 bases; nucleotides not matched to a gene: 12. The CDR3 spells CASSPKGAGEDSPLHF. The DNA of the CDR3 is TGTGCCAGCAGCCCCAAGGGGGCGGGCGAAGATTCACCCCTCCACTTT.

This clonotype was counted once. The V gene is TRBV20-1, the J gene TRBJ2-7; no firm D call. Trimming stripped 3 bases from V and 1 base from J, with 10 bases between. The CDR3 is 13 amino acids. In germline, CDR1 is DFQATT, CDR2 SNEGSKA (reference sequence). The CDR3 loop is CSASAADSYEQYF. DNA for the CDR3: TGCAGTGCTAGCGCCGCGGATTCCTACGAGCAGTACTTC.

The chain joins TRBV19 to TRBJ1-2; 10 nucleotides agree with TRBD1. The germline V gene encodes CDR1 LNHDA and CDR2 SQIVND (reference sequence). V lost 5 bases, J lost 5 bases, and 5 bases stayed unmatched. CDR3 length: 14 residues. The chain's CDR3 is CASSYQGQGYGYTF. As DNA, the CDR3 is TGTGCCAGTAGTTACCAGGGACAGGGGTATGGCTACACCTTC.

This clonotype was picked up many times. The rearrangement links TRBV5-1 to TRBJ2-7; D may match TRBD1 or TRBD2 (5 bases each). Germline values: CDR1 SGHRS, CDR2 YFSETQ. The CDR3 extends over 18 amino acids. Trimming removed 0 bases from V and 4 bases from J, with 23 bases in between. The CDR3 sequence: CASSLVGLTEGLDYEQYF. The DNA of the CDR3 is TGCGCCAGCAGCTTGGTGGGGCTCACCGAAGGACTCGATTACGAGCAGTACTTC.

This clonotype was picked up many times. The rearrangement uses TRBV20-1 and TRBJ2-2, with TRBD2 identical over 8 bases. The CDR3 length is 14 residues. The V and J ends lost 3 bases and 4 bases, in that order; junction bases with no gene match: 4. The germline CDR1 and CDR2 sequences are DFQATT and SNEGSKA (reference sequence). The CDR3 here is CSASERGTTGELFF. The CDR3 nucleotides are TGCAGTGCTAGTGAGCGGGGGACCACCGGGGAGCTGTTTTTT.

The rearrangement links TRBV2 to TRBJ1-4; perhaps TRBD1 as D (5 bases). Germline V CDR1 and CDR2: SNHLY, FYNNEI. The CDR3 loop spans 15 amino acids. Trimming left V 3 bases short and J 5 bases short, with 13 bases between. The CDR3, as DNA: TGTGCCAGCAGTGACAGGGTGGGGGGAAATGAAAAACTGTTTTTT. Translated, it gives CASSDRVGGNEKLFF.

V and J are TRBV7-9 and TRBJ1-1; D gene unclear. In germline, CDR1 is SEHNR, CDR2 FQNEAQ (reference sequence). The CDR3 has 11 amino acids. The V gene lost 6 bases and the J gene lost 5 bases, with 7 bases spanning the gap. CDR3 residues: CASRPSTEAFF. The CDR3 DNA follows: TGTGCCAGCAGGCCCAGTACTGAAGCTTTCTTT. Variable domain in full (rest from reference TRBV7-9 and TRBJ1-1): DTGVSQNPRHKITKRGQNVTFRCDPISEHNRLYWYRQTLGQGPEFLTYFQNEAQLEKSRLLSDRFSAERPKGSFSTLEIQRTEQGDSAMYLCASRPSTEAFFGQGTRLTVV.

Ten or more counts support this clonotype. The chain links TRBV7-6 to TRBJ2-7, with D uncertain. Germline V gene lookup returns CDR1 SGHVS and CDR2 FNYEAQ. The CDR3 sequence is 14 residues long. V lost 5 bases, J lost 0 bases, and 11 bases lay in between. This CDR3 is CASSPSGRSYEQYF. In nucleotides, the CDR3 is TGTGCCAGCAGCCCCTCCGGCCGCTCCTACGAGCAGTACTTC.

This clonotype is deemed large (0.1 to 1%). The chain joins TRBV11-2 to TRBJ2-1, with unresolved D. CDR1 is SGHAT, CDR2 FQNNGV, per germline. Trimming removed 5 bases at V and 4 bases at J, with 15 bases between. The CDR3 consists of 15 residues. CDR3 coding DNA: TGTGCCAGCAGCATGACCTTGATTCTGTACAATGAGCAGTTCTTC. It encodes CASSMTLILYNEQFF.

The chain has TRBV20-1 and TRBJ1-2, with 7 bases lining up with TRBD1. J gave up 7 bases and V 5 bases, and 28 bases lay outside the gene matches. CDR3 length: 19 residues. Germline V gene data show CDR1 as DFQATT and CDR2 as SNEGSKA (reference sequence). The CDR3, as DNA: TGCAGTGCTGTGCACCCGACAGGGTATAGCAACGAGCAGGGAAGTGGCTACACCTTC. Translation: CSAVHPTGYSNEQGSGYTF.

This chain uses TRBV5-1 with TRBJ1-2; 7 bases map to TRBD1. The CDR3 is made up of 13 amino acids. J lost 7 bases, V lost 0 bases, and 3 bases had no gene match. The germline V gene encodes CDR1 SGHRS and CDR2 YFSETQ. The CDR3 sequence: CASSLVRGFGYTF. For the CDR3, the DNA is TGCGCCAGCAGCTTGGTCAGGGGGTTTGGCTACACCTTC.

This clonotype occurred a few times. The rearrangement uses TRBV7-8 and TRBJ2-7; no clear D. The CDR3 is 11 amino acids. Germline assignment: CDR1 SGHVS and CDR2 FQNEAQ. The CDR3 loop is CAAPGSYEQYF. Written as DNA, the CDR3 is TGTGCTGCCCCGGGCAGCTACGAGCAGTACTTC.

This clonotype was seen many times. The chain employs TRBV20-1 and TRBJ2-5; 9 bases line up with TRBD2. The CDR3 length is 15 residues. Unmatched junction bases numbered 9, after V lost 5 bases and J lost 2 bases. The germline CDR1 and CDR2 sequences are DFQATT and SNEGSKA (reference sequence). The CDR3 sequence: CSAEGGGGPQETQYF. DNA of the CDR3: TGCAGTGCTGAGGGCGGGGGGGGGCCTCAAGAGACCCAGTACTTC.

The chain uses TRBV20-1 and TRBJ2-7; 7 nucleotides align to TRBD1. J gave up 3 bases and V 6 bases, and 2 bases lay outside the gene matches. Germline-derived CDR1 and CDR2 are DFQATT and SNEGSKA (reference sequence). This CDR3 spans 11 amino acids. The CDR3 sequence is CSARQGYEQYV. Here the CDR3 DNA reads TGCAGTGCAAGACAGGGCTACGAGCAGTACGTC.

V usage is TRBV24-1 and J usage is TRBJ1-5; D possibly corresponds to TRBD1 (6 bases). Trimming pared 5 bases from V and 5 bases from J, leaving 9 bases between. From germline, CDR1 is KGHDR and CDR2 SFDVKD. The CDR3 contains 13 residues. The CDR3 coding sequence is TGTGCCACCAGTGCAGGGGCGGATCAGCCCCAGCATTTT. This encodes CATSAGADQPQHF.

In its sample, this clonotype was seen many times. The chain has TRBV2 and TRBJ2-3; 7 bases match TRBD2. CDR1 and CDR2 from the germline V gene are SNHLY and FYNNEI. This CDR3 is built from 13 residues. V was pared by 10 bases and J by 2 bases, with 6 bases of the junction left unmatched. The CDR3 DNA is TGTGCCACTGACGGGGGGTTCACAGATACGCAGTATTTT. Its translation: CATDGGFTDTQYF.

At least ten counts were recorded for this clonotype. This CDR3 reads CASHHSSYNSPLHF. In DNA form, the CDR3 reads TGTGCCAGTCACCACAGCTCCTATAATTCACCCCTCCACTTT. The rearrangement links TRBV19 to TRBJ1-6; D not resolved. Trimming removed 8 bases from V and 0 bases from J, with 8 bases in between. The CDR3 loop spans 14 amino acids. Per germline, CDR1 LNHDA and CDR2 SQIVND (reference sequence).

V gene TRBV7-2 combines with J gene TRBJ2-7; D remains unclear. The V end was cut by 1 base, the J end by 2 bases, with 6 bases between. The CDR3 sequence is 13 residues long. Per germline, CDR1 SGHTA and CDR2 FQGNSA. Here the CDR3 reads CASSLVQTYEQYF. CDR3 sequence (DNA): TGTGCCAGCAGCTTAGTACAAACCTACGAGCAGTACTTC.